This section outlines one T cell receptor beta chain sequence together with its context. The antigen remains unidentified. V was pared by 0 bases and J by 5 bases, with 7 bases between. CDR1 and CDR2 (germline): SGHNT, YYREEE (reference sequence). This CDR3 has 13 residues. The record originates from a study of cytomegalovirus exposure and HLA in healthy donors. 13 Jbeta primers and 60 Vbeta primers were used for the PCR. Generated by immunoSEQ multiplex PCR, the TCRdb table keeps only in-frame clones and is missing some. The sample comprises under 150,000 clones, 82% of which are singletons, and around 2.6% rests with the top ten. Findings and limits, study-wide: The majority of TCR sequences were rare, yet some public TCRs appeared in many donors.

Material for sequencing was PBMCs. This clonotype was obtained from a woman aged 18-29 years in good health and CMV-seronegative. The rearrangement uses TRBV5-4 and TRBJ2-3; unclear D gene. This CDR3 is CASSLEHGDTQYF. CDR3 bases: TGTGCCAGCAGCTTGGAGCATGGAGATACGCAGTATTTT.